This T cell receptor beta chain came from a study of a mutant IDH1 vaccine in newly diagnosed glioma. As to time point: baseline, week 1 (first vaccination visit). The treatment here: pre-vaccination baseline after standard-of-care therapy. The CDR3 sequence is 15 residues long. Per germline, CDR1 SGHRS and CDR2 YFSETQ. V shed 0 bases, J shed 7 bases, and the junction held 7 bases outside the gene matches. Clones were sequenced by immunoSEQ multiplex PCR, and TCRdb holds only the in-frame ones, with some missing. The profile shows more than 50,000 clones, about 86% of them singletons. The specimen comprised PBMCs, sampled from a glioma patient treated with radiotherapy, temozolomide or both. This chain uses TRBV5-1 with TRBJ1-2; TRBD1 matches at 9 bases. This receptor was obtained from a man aged 25-45 years with glioma. CDR3 region: CASSLDGQGITGYTF. CDR3 nucleotide sequence: TGCGCCAGCAGCTTGGACGGACAGGGGATTACTGGCTACACCTTC.